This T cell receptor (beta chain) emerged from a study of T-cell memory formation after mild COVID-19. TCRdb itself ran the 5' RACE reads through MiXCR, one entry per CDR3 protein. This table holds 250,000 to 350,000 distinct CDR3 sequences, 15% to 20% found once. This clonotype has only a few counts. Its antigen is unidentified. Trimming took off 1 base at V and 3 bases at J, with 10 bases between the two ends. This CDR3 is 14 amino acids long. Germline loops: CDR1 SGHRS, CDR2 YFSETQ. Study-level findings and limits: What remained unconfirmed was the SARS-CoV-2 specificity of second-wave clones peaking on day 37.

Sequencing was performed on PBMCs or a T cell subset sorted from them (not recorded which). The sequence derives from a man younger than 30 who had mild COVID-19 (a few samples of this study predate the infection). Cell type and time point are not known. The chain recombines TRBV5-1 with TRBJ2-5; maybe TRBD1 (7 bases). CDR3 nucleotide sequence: TGCGCCAGCAGCTTGACAGGGGAGGAAGAGACCCAGTACTTC. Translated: CASSLTGEEETQYF.